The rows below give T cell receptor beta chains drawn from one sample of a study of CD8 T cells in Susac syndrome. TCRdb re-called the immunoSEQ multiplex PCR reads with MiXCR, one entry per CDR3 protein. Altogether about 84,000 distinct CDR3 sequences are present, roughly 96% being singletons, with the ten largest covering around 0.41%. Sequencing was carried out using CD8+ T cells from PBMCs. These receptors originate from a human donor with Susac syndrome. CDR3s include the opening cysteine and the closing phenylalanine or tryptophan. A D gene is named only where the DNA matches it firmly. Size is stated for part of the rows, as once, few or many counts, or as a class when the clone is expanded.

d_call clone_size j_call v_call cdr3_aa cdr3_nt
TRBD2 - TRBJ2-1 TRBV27 CASSLAGVSEQFF TGTGCCAGCAGTTTAGCGGGAGTTAGTGAGCAGTTCTTC
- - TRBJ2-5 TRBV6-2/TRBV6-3 CASSYSGEDQTQYF TGTGCCAGCAGTTACTCTGGAGAGGACCAGACCCAGTACTTC
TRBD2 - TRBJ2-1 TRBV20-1 CSAVTGTSGGNEQFF TGCAGTGCAGTCACCGGGACTAGCGGGGGCAATGAGCAGTTCTTC
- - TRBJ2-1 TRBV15 CATSSRDGVYNEQFF TGTGCCACCAGCAGCCGGGACGGAGTCTACAATGAGCAGTTCTTC
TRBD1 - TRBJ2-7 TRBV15 CATSRAAGGTYEQYF TGTGCCACCAGCAGAGCTGCAGGGGGCACCTACGAGCAGTACTTC
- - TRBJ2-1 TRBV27 CASSLVAFSYNEQFF TGTGCCAGCAGTTTAGTCGCTTTCTCCTACAATGAGCAGTTCTTC
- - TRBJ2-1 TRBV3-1 CASSQVSRDNEQFF TGTGCCAGCAGCCAAGTAAGCCGCGACAATGAGCAGTTCTTC
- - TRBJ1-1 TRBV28 CASSLRSTGTEAFF TGTGCCAGCAGTTTAAGATCCACAGGGACTGAAGCTTTCTTT
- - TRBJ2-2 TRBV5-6 CASSYHQVSPGLFF TGTGCCAGCAGCTACCACCAGGTTTCTCCGGGGCTGTTTTTT
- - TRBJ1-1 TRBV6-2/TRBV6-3 CASSYFGKATEAFF TGTGCCAGCAGTTATTTCGGCAAGGCCACTGAAGCTTTCTTT
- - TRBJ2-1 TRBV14 CASSPSERSIGQFF TGTGCCAGCAGCCCCAGTGAGCGAAGTATAGGGCAGTTCTTC
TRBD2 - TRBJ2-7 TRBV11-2 CASSETSGATYEQYF TGTGCCAGCAGCGAGACTAGCGGGGCAACCTACGAGCAGTACTTC
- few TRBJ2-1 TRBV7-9 CASSPGTSREQFF TGTGCCAGCAGCCCGGGAACCTCGCGGGAGCAGTTCTTC
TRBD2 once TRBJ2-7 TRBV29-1 CSVRGLADSLYEQYF TGCAGCGTTAGGGGACTAGCGGATAGTCTCTACGAGCAGTACTTC
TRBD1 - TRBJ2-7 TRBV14 CASSQLGQGNSDEQYF TGTGCCAGCAGCCAATTGGGACAGGGAAATTCGGACGAGCAGTACTTC
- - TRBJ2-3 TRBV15 CATSRDRGDSGTDTQYF TGTGCCACCAGCAGAGATCGGGGGGACAGTGGCACAGATACGCAGTATTTT
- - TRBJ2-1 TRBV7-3 CASSLLIGGGFNEQFF TGTGCCAGCAGCTTACTTATTGGCGGGGGCTTCAATGAGCAGTTCTTC
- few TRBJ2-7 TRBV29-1 CSVDNGAYEQYF TGCAGCGTTGATAACGGCGCCTACGAGCAGTACTTC
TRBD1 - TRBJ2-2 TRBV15 CATSSDRAGELFF TGTGCCACCAGCAGCGACAGGGCCGGGGAGCTGTTTTTT
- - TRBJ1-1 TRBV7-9 CASSYASSLNTEAFF TGTGCCAGCAGCTACGCCTCCTCACTGAACACTGAAGCTTTCTTT
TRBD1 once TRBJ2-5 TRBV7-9 CASSRTGTQETQYF TGTGCCAGCAGTCGGACAGGGACCCAAGAGACCCAGTACTTC
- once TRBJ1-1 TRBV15 CATSGHRNTEAFF TGTGCCACCAGCGGCCACAGGAACACTGAAGCTTTCTTT
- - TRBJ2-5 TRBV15 CATSRWLDPQETQYF TGTGCCACCAGCAGATGGTTAGACCCCCAAGAGACCCAGTACTTC
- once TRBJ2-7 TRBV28 CASSYSPGRQDALHEQYF TGTGCCAGCAGTTACAGCCCGGGGAGACAGGACGCCCTCCACGAGCAGTACTTC
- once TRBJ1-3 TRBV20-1 CSARDHREISGNTIYF TGCAGTGCTAGAGATCACCGGGAGATCTCTGGAAACACCATATATTTT
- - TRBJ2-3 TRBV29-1 CSVDADTQYF TGCAGCGTTGATGCAGATACGCAGTATTTT
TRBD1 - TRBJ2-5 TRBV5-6 CASTRGRRETQYF TGTGCCAGCACCAGGGGGAGACGAGAGACCCAGTACTTC
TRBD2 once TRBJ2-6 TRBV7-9 CASSPGLDFSGANVLTF TGTGCCAGCAGCCCGGGACTAGACTTCTCTGGGGCCAACGTCCTGACTTTC
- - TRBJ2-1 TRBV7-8 CASSFLTVSSYNEQFF TGTGCCAGCAGCTTCCTGACAGTGAGCTCCTACAATGAGCAGTTCTTC
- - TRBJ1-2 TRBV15 CATSRTGYGYTF TGTGCCACCAGCAGGACAGGATATGGCTACACCTTC
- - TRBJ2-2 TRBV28 CASSLFPVGATGELFF TGTGCCAGCAGTTTATTCCCAGTTGGAGCCACCGGGGAGCTGTTTTTT
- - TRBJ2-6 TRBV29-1 CSVEDEDRGANVLTF TGCAGCGTTGAAGATGAAGACAGGGGGGCCAACGTCCTGACTTTC
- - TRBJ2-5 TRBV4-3 CASSQDIKLAGQETQYF TGCGCCAGCAGCCAAGATATAAAACTAGCAGGGCAAGAGACCCAGTACTTC
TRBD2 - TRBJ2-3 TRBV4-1 CASRRLAGGPGTDTQYF TGCGCCAGCAGGCGACTAGCGGGGGGGCCGGGCACAGATACGCAGTATTTT
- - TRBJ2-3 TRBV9 CASSVFGALADTQYF TGTGCCAGCAGCGTATTTGGGGCCCTCGCAGATACGCAGTATTTT
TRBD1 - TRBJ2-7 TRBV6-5 CASSYTQDRDDEQYF TGTGCCAGCAGTTACACCCAGGACAGGGATGACGAGCAGTACTTC
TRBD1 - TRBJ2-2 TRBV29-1 CSVGGFGQGAVGELFF TGCAGCGTTGGGGGCTTTGGACAGGGGGCCGTCGGGGAGCTGTTTTTT
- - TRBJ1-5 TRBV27 CASSVGAGNQPQHF TGTGCCAGCAGTGTAGGGGCAGGGAATCAGCCCCAGCATTTT
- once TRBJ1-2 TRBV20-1 CSARRMQDYGYTF TGCAGTGCTAGAAGGATGCAGGACTATGGCTACACCTTC
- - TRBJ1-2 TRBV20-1 CSARVRIYGYTF TGCAGTGCTAGAGTACGGATCTATGGCTACACCTTC
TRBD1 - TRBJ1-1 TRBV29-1 CSVAHGTGNTEAFF TGCAGCGTAGCGCACGGGACAGGGAACACTGAAGCTTTCTTT
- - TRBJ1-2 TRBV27 CASMGDPHGYTF TGTGCCAGCATGGGGGATCCCCATGGCTACACCTTC
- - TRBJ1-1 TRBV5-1 CASSFGSEAFF TGCGCCAGCAGCTTCGGGTCTGAAGCTTTCTTT
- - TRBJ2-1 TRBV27 CACTATNNEQFF TGTGCGTGCACAGCAACTAACAATGAGCAGTTCTTC
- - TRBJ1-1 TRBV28 CASRYGFNTEAFF TGTGCCAGCAGATACGGTTTTAACACTGAAGCTTTCTTT
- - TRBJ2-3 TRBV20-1 CSARDLIATQITDTQYF TGCAGTGCTAGAGATTTGATAGCGACACAAATCACAGATACGCAGTATTTT
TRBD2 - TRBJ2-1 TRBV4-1 CASSSPTGGETQFF TGCGCCAGCAGCAGCCCTACGGGGGGGGAGACCCAGTTCTTC
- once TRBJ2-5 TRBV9 CASSQGSKETQYF TGTGCCAGCAGCCAGGGATCCAAAGAGACCCAGTACTTC
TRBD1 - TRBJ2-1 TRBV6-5 CASRIGQGYNEQFF TGTGCCAGCAGGATCGGACAGGGGTACAATGAGCAGTTCTTC
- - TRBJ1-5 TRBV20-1 CSARLDQPQHF TGCAGTGCTAGACTAGATCAGCCCCAGCATTTT